This T cell receptor (beta chain) was sequenced during a study of blood T cell repertoires in COVID-19. Germline CDR1 is LNHNV and CDR2 is YYDKDF (reference sequence). This CDR3 comprises 16 residues. Deletions cut 0 bases from V and 3 bases from J, with 11 bases between. Libraries were prepared by immunoSEQ multiplex PCR; TCRdb keeps only in-frame clonotypes and omits some of them. The data show 350,000 or so clones, nearly 90% seen once. The source of this sequence is a man in his late teens or twenties with active or convalescent COVID-19. The sample taken for sequencing was peripheral blood. The chain couples TRBV15 to TRBJ1-4; D call uncertain. In DNA form, the CDR3 reads TGTGCCACCAGCAGAGACCCGGGATCGGCTAATGAAAAACTGTTTTTT. Translating gives CATSRDPGSANEKLFF.